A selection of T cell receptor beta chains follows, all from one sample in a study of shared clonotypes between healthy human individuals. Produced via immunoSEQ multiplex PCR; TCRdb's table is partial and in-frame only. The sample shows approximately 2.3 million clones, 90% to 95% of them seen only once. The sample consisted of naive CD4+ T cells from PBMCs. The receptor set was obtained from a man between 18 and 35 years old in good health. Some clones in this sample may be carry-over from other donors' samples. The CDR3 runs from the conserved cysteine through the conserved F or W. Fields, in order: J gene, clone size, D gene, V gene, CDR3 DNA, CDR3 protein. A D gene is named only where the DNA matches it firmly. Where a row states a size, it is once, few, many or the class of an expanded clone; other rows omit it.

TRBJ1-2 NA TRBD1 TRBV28 TGTGCCAGCAGGGTTATAACAGGGGTTCGTGGCTACACCTTC CASRVITGVRGYTF
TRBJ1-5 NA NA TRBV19 TGTGCCAGTAGTGGACAGACAGAGCATAGCAATCAGCCCCAGCATTTT CASSGQTEHSNQPQHF
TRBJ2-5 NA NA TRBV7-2 TGTGCCAGCAGCAAGCGGAGGCCGAGTAATACGACCCAGTACTTC CASSKRRPSNTTQYF
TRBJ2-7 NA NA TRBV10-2 TGCGCCAGCAGGGGTGCCTACGAGCAGTACTTC CASRGAYEQYF
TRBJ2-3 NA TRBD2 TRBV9 TGTGCCAGCAGCCCCCGTCCACTAGCGGGAGCAGGAGATACGCAGTATTTT CASSPRPLAGAGDTQYF
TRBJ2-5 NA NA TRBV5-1 TGCGCCAGCAGTGAGCCCCAAACCGAGACCCAGTACTTC CASSEPQTETQYF
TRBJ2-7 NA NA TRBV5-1 TGCGCCAGCAGCTTGGGGGGATCGGGAGTCTACGAGCAGTACTTC CASSLGGSGVYEQYF
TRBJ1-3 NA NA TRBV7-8 TGTGCCAGCAGCTTAAGGGGAGCCTCTGGAAACACCATATATTTT CASSLRGASGNTIYF
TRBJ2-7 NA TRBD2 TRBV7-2 TGTGCCAGCAGCCCCCGGTTATCCGCTAGCGGAGGGACCTACGAGCAGTACTTC CASSPRLSASGGTYEQYF
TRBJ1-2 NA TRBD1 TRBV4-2 TGTGCCAGCAGCCAAGCCGGGACAGATAGCAACTATGGCTACACCTTC CASSQAGTDSNYGYTF
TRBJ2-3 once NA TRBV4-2 TGTGCCAGCAGCCAAGAGTGGAAGAAAGGAGATACGCAGTATTTT CASSQEWKKGDTQYF
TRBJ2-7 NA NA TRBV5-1 TGCGCCAGCAGCTGGGTGGGCTACGAGCAGTACTTC CASSWVGYEQYF
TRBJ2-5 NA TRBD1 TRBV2 TGTGCCAGCAGTGGAACAGGGGTAGAGACCCAGTACTTC CASSGTGVETQYF
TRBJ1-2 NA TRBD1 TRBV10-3 TGTGCCACCCATGAGACAGGGGGTACCTATGGCTACACCTTC CATHETGGTYGYTF
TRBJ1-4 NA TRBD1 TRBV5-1 TGCGCCAGCAGCTTGGGGACAGGGCGGCCTAATGAAAAACTGTTTTTT CASSLGTGRPNEKLFF
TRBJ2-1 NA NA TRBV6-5 TGTGCCAGCAGTACCTTACTAGGGGGGGCCCCCAAGCAGTTCTTC CASSTLLGGAPKQFF
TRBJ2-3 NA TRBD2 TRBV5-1 TGCGCCAGCAGCTTGTGGGCTAGCGGGAGTGCAGATACGCAGTATTTT CASSLWASGSADTQYF
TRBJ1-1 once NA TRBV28 TGTGCCAGCAGTCCGGCAGATAGGGGATCGACTGAAGCTTTCTTT CASSPADRGSTEAFF
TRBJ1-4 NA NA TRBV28 TGTGCCACCAAAGTAGGGTCGACGGGGAGGGAACTGTTTTTT CATKVGSTGRELFF
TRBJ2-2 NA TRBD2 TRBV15 TGTGCCACCAGCAGGGCCAGCGGGAGGTCGAACACCGGGGAGCTGTTTTTT CATSRASGRSNTGELFF
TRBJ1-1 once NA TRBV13 TGTGCCAGCAGCTTAGATCACAGACACACTGAAGCTTTCTTT CASSLDHRHTEAFF
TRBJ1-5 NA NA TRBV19 TGTGCCAGTAGTGGGGCGAGACAGCAGCCCCAGCATTTT CASSGARQQPQHF
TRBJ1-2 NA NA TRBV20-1 TGCAGTGCTATTCTCGAGGATGGCTACACCTTC CSAILEDGYTF
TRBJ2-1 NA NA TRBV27 TGTGCCAGCAACTCGAGGGATGAGCAGTTCTTC CASNSRDEQFF
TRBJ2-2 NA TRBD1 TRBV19 TGTGCCAGTAGTATAGAGAGGGGGCCCACCGGGGAGCTGTTTTTT CASSIERGPTGELFF
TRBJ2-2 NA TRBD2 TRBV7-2 TGTGCCAGCAGCTTAATGCCCCCGGGACTAAACACCGGGGAGCTGTTTTTT CASSLMPPGLNTGELFF
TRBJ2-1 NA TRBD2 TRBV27 TGTGCCAGCAGTTCACATAGCGGGAGTACTAATCGGGGTTACAATGAGCAGTTCTTC CASSSHSGSTNRGYNEQFF
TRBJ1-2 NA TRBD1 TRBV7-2 TGTGCCAGCAGCTCACAGGGGTATGGCTACACCTTC CASSSQGYGYTF
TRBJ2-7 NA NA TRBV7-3 TGTGCCAGCAGCCCGACCGGGACTTTCTACGAGCAGTACTTC CASSPTGTFYEQYF
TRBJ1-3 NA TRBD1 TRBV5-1 TGCGCCAGCAGGAGAGGACAGGACGGTTCTGGAAACACCATATATTTT CASRRGQDGSGNTIYF